What follows are 29 T cell receptor beta chains derived from one specimen sequenced in a study of spatial heterogeneity in lung cancer. Using its own MiXCR run on the 5' RACE reads, TCRdb lists one record per CDR3 protein. Among under 150,000 distinct CDR3 sequences listed, 12% were seen once. Time point indicated: blood at routine non-recurrence follow-up after resection. Whole RNA was taken from tumor, nontumor lung or frozen PBMC; it was then sequenced unsorted. The starting material was PBMCs, obtained at follow-up. The origin of the receptors is a male donor with early-stage non-small cell lung cancer.

This clonotype was seen many times. CDR3 nucleotides: TGTGCCAGTAGACGACTAGCGGGGGACTACGAGCAGTACTTC. It translates to CASRRLAGDYEQYF. The rearrangement uses TRBV19 and TRBJ2-7; 12 bases fit TRBD2. The CDR3 loop spans 14 amino acids. Germline lookup yields CDR1 LNHDA and CDR2 SQIVND (reference sequence). The J segment lost 3 bases and the V segment lost 6 bases, leaving 3 bases of the junction unmatched.

CDR3 loop: CASSFLLQGLETQYF. CDR3 nucleotide sequence: TGTGCCAGCAGCTTCCTGCTGCAGGGTCTGGAGACCCAGTACTTC. This chain connects TRBV11-2 to TRBJ2-5, with D maybe TRBD1 (5 bases). Germline assignment: CDR1 SGHAT and CDR2 FQNNGV. Trimming cost V 3 bases and J 5 bases, with 16 bases left between them. The CDR3 has 15 amino acids.

In its sample, this clonotype was seen a few times. J is TRBJ2-3 and V is TRBV11-1; 7 positions match TRBD2. The CDR3 length is 15 residues. J lost 1 base, V lost 5 bases, and 6 bases had no gene match. Germline CDR1 SGHAT, CDR2 FQDESV (reference sequence). This CDR3 is CASSHREARTDTQYF. Here the CDR3 DNA reads TGTGCCAGCAGCCACCGGGAGGCACGCACAGATACGCAGTATTTT.

The chain joins TRBV20-1 to TRBJ1-1; possibly TRBD1 for D (6 bases). CDR3 length: 16 amino acids. Germline V lookup: CDR1 DFQATT, CDR2 SNEGSKA (reference sequence). V lost 0 bases, J lost 7 bases, and 21 bases lay in between. For the CDR3, the DNA is TGCAGTGCTAGAGATAGACCTGGACAGTCCCAAGGTGAAGCTTTCTTT. Amino acids: CSARDRPGQSQGEAFF.

The chain is built from TRBV14 and TRBJ1-2; D is unresolved. V lost 4 bases to trimming and J lost 3 bases, with 12 bases between them. This CDR3 spans 14 amino acids. CDR1 is SGHDN and CDR2 is FVKESK in the germline V gene. The CDR3 loop reads CASSLGAADYGYTF. CDR3 bases: TGTGCCAGCAGCCTCGGCGCAGCGGACTATGGCTACACCTTC. The whole variable domain, remainder taken from reference TRBV14 and TRBJ1-2, is EAGVTQFPSHSVIEKGQTVTLRCDPISGHDNLYWYRRVMGKEIKFLLHFVKESKQDESGMPNNRFLAERTGGTYSTLKVQPAELEDSGVYFCASSLGAADYGYTFGSGTRLTVV.

The sample holds many counts of this clonotype. Here the CDR3 reads CASYPNYEQYF. The CDR3 DNA sequence: TGTGCCAGCTACCCAAACTACGAGCAGTACTTC. The V and J genes are TRBV28 and TRBJ2-7; D is uncertain. The CDR3 covers 11 residues. Per the germline V gene, CDR1 is MDHEN and CDR2 is SYDVKM. V lost 8 bases to trimming and J lost 3 bases, with 8 bases between them.

This clonotype was counted a few times. This rearrangement joins TRBV27 to TRBJ2-6, with unresolved D. Germline V gene data show CDR1 as MNHEY and CDR2 as SMNVEV (reference sequence). Trimming left V 4 bases short and J 0 bases short, with 7 bases between. There are 15 residues in the CDR3. The DNA for the CDR3 is TGTGCCAGCAGTTCCCACCGCTCTGGGGCCAACGTCCTGACTTTC. Protein: CASSSHRSGANVLTF.

The chain joins TRBV7-6 to TRBJ2-5, with 11 bases aligning to TRBD2. Germline V gene lookup returns CDR1 SGHVS and CDR2 FNYEAQ. The CDR3 contains 15 residues. V shed 5 bases, J shed 3 bases, and the junction held 5 bases outside the gene matches. The CDR3 bases are TGTGCCAGCAGCCGAATACTAGCGGGGGAAGAGACCCAGTACTTC. This translates into CASSRILAGEETQYF. Full variable domain (outside the CDR3, taken from reference TRBV7-6 and TRBJ2-5): GAGVSQSPRYKVTKRGQDVALRCDPISGHVSLYWYRQALGQGPEFLTYFNYEAQQDKSGLPNDRFSAERPEGSISTLTIQRTEQRDSAMYRCASSRILAGEETQYFGPGTRLLVL.

This clonotype was counted ten times or more. The chain carries TRBV7-2 and TRBJ1-2, with 9 positions matching TRBD1. CDR3 length equals 14 residues. With 3 bases clipped from V and 6 bases from J, the junction kept 5 bases outside the gene matches. Germline CDR1 and CDR2: SGHTA and FQGNSA. The CDR3 here is CASSFGTGNDGYTF. In nucleotides, the CDR3 is TGTGCCAGCAGCTTCGGGACAGGGAATGATGGCTACACCTTC.

This clonotype appeared many times. The V and J genes are TRBV20-1 and TRBJ1-1, with D unresolved. Trimming removed 0 bases at V and 3 bases at J, with 11 bases between. CDR1 and CDR2 from the germline V gene are DFQATT and SNEGSKA (reference sequence). The CDR3 length is 14 residues. CDR3: CSARDQQTYTEAFF. CDR3 DNA: TGCAGTGCTAGAGATCAACAGACTTACACTGAAGCTTTCTTT.

This clonotype was recorded many times. The rearrangement joins TRBV7-2 to TRBJ2-7; possibly TRBD2 for D (6 bases). Deletions cut 5 bases from V and 7 bases from J, with 27 bases between. CDR1 is SGHTA, CDR2 FQGNSA, per germline. The length of the CDR3 is 17 residues. CDR3 sequence (DNA): TGTGCCAGCAGCCGGGACGGAGCCGCCTTTCACGCGGGGGAGCAGTACTTC. Amino acids: CASSRDGAAFHAGEQYF.

The CDR3 sequence: CASIQDYNSPLHF. The CDR3 bases are TGTGCCAGTATACAGGATTATAATTCACCCCTCCACTTT. The chain joins TRBV2 to TRBJ1-6, with D maybe TRBD1 (5 bases). Germline values: CDR1 SNHLY, CDR2 FYNNEI. V gave up 9 bases and J gave up 4 bases, with 10 bases separating them. The CDR3 totals 13 residues.

With respect to this clonotype: At one end, the junction sequence differs from germline, possibly due to a read error. The chain carries TRBV4-3 and TRBJ2-7, with D tentatively TRBD1 (6 bases). This CDR3 is 12 amino acids long. Germline loops: CDR1 LGHNA, CDR2 YSLEER. The CDR3 loop is CASSRMTIGQIF. CDR3 DNA: TGCGCCAGCAGCCGAATGACAATTGGACAGATTTTC.

This clonotype has only a few counts. This chain joins TRBV7-2 and TRBJ1-1, with a tentative D call TRBD1 (5 bases). Between the trimmed V and J ends, which lost 1 base and 6 bases, there was a span of 12 bases. Looked up from germline, CDR1 is SGHTA and CDR2 is FQGNSA. The CDR3 spans 14 residues. The CDR3 loop reads CASSLGGGYAEAFF. Here the CDR3 DNA reads TGTGCCAGCAGCTTAGGTGGGGGATACGCTGAAGCTTTCTTT.

The rearrangement links TRBV2 to TRBJ1-1; D is undetermined. Deletions cut 7 bases from V and 3 bases from J, with 12 bases between. The V gene's germline CDR1 is SNHLY and CDR2 FYNNEI. The CDR3 sequence is 13 residues long. The CDR3, as DNA: TGTGCCAGCATCTACCACAGAGACACTGAAGCTTTCTTT. As protein: CASIYHRDTEAFF.

This clonotype was observed a few times. The chain employs TRBV20-1 and TRBJ1-6; the D gene is possibly TRBD1 (6 bases). This CDR3 comprises 18 residues. Germline CDR1 and CDR2: DFQATT and SNEGSKA (reference sequence). Trimming shortened V by 6 bases and J by 3 bases, and 24 bases separated the two germline ends. CDR3 residues: CSAENRDTGRIYNSPLHF. As DNA, the CDR3 is TGCAGTGCGGAGAACCGGGACACAGGGCGAATCTATAATTCACCCCTCCACTTT.

This clonotype was seen more than once but under ten times. CDR3 in amino acids: CAISGKGYEQYF. The CDR3 bases are TGTGCCATCAGTGGGAAGGGATACGAGCAGTACTTC. The rearrangement links TRBV10-3 to TRBJ2-7; D unclear. The CDR3 length is 12 residues. Per germline, CDR1 ENHRY and CDR2 SYGVKD. V was cut by 4 bases and J by 4 bases, with 8 bases left in between.

The chain employs TRBV7-2 and TRBJ2-3, with TRBD2 identical over 11 bases. V shed 1 base, J shed 6 bases, and the junction held 9 bases outside the gene matches. The CDR3 extends over 17 amino acids. Germline V lookup: CDR1 SGHTA, CDR2 FQGNSA. CDR3 in DNA: TGTGCCAGCAGCTTAGTCGGTAGCGGGGGGGCCTGGGATACGCAGTATTTT. This encodes CASSLVGSGGAWDTQYF.

This clonotype was recorded many times. The chain is built from TRBV7-2 and TRBJ1-2; a weak D match, TRBD1 (5 bases). This CDR3 region has 14 residues. V lost 4 bases and J 4 bases, leaving 13 bases between the germline ends. From germline, CDR1 is SGHTA and CDR2 FQGNSA. CDR3 sequence (DNA): TGTGCCAGCAGCTCCTCTGGGGGGTCCTATGGCTACACCTTC. Its protein is CASSSSGGSYGYTF.

The V call is TRBV9, the J call TRBJ2-3; D is possibly TRBD2 (5 bases). Germline loops: CDR1 SGDLS, CDR2 YYNGEE. Trimming took off 0 bases at V and 8 bases at J, with 19 bases between the two ends. There are 16 residues in the CDR3. The CDR3 reads CASSVEADVVLVTQYF. The CDR3 region has the DNA TGTGCCAGCAGCGTAGAAGCGGACGTGGTTCTCGTTACGCAGTATTTT.

A few counts support this clonotype. The chain recombines TRBV3-1 with TRBJ2-1; possible D gene TRBD1, 5 bases. The CDR3 spans 13 residues. The germline V gene has CDR1 LGHDT and CDR2 YNNKEL (reference sequence). Trimming cost V 3 bases and J 8 bases, with 11 bases left between them. Here the CDR3 reads CASSHLKGDEQFF. The CDR3 region has the DNA TGTGCCAGCAGCCACTTAAAAGGGGATGAGCAGTTCTTC.

This clonotype has only a few counts. The chain combines TRBV29-1 with TRBJ1-1; a weak D match, TRBD1 (5 bases). Germline V lookup: CDR1 SQVTM, CDR2 ANQGSEA. Trimming stripped 3 bases from V and 3 bases from J, with 8 bases between. The CDR3 has 12 amino acids. The CDR3: CSVDREYTEAFF. CDR3 sequence (DNA): TGCAGCGTTGACAGGGAGTACACTGAAGCTTTCTTT. Drawing the rest from reference TRBV29-1 and TRBJ1-1, the complete variable domain is SAVISQKPSRDICQRGTSLTIQCQVDSQVTMMFWYRQQPGQSLTLIATANQGSEATYESGFVIDKFPISRPNLTFSTLTVSNMSPEDSSIYLCSVDREYTEAFFGQGTRLTVV.

The rearrangement links TRBV20-1 to TRBJ2-1, with TRBD2 matching over 15 bases. Germline-derived CDR1 and CDR2 are DFQATT and SNEGSKA (reference sequence). The CDR3 is 15 amino acids. V dropped 5 bases and J dropped 8; count of bases not matched to a gene: 7. The CDR3 spells CSAPERTSGGDEQFF. The CDR3 nucleotides are TGCAGTGCTCCGGAAAGGACTAGCGGGGGGGATGAGCAGTTCTTC.

The chain uses TRBV6-1 and TRBJ1-6; no firm D call. This CDR3 is 15 amino acids long. The germline V gene has CDR1 MNHNS and CDR2 SASEGT. V dropped 3 bases and J dropped 7 bases, with 13 bases sitting between them. CDR3 region: CASSDNGPLNSPLHF. CDR3 sequence (DNA): TGTGCCAGCAGTGACAACGGACCGCTAAATTCACCCCTCCACTTT.

This clonotype appeared a few times. The chain couples TRBV2 to TRBJ2-7; D perhaps matches TRBD1 (6 bases). CDR1 is SNHLY and CDR2 is FYNNEI in the germline V gene. The CDR3 consists of 14 residues. V was clipped by 6 bases and J by 9 bases, with 21 bases between them. Written as DNA, the CDR3 is TGTGCCAGCAGCCCAATCCGATTACAGGGAGCGCAGTACTTC. Amino acid sequence: CASSPIRLQGAQYF. The complete variable domain, with remaining parts taken from reference TRBV2 and TRBJ2-7, reads EPEVTQTPSHQVTQMGQEVILRCVPISNHLYFYWYRQILGQKVEFLVSFYNNEISEKSEIFDDQFSVERPDGSNFTLKIRSTKLEDSAMYFCASSPIRLQGAQYFGPGTRLTVT.

This clonotype was counted between two and nine times. The V call is TRBV27, the J call TRBJ2-7; D could derive from TRBD1 or TRBD2 (5 bases each). Trimming stripped 6 bases from V and 3 bases from J, with 12 bases between. The CDR3 extends over 13 amino acids. CDR1 and CDR2 (germline): MNHEY, SMNVEV (reference sequence). CDR3 region: CASRTGRNYEQYF. The CDR3 DNA follows: TGTGCCAGCAGGACGGGACGGAACTACGAGCAGTACTTC.

At least ten counts were recorded for this clonotype. The V gene is TRBV19, the J gene TRBJ1-1; D remains unclear. The CDR3 contains 15 residues. Germline assignment: CDR1 LNHDA and CDR2 SQIVND (reference sequence). Trimming shortened V by 0 bases and J by 2 bases, and 10 bases separated the two germline ends. CDR3 coding DNA: TGTGCCAGTAGTATAGATCCTCTTGCCAACACTGAAGCTTTCTTT. Its translation: CASSIDPLANTEAFF.

This clonotype was counted at least ten times. The chain joins TRBV3-1 to TRBJ2-2, with 8 bases fitting TRBD2. After removal of 0 bases from V and 3 bases from J, the junction contained 6 bases not matched to a gene. The CDR3 is made up of 17 amino acids. Germline V gives CDR1 LGHDT, CDR2 YNNKEL (reference sequence). DNA of the CDR3: TGTGCCAGCAGCCAAGATGGTCAGCGGGGGTACACCGGGGAGCTGTTTTTT. Its protein product is CASSQDGQRGYTGELFF.

The table lists this clonotype with a few counts. This chain connects TRBV7-2 to TRBJ1-2; D not certain. V was trimmed by 5 bases and J by 3 bases, leaving 10 bases between them. Per the germline V gene, CDR1 is SGHTA and CDR2 is FQGNSA. The length of the CDR3 is 13 residues. The CDR3 protein is CASSQYTDYGYTF. CDR3 DNA sequence: TGTGCCAGCAGCCAGTACACAGACTATGGCTACACCTTC. Full variable domain (missing parts from reference TRBV7-2 and TRBJ1-2): GAGVSQSPSNKVTEKGKDVELRCDPISGHTALYWYRQSLGQGLEFLIYFQGNSAPDKSGLPSDRFSAERTGGSVSTLTIQRTQQEDSAVYLCASSQYTDYGYTFGSGTRLTVV.